This T cell receptor beta chain was identified during a study of blood T cell repertoires in COVID-19. Under the authors' procedure: Estimation of nucleated cell counts relied on the amplification of reference gene primers. Profiled with immunoSEQ multiplex PCR; TCRdb holds only in-frame clones, not every one. V and J calls and clone size follow that table, whereas D and trimming were derived from the DNA. Here the sample spans about 140,000 clones, approximately 89% being singletons. The CDR3 contains 18 residues. The germline V gene has CDR1 LGHDT and CDR2 YNNKEL (reference sequence). V shed 0 bases and J 0 bases; nucleotides not matched to a gene: 9.

The sequence was collected from a woman in her fifties or sixties with acute or convalescent COVID-19. Sequencing was performed on peripheral blood. The V gene is TRBV3-1 (or the pseudogene TRBV3-2), the J gene TRBJ1-1, with 8 positions matching TRBD1. CDR3 coding DNA: TGTGCCAGCAGCCAAGAAGGACACCTGGGACAGGTGAACACTGAAGCTTTCTTT. Translating gives CASSQEGHLGQVNTEAFF.